These 2 T cell receptor beta chains came from one sample sequenced in a study of shared clonotypes between healthy human individuals. Repertoires were generated with immunoSEQ multiplex PCR, while TCRdb's copy carries only in-frame clones and drops some. The table records some 1 million clones, around 74% of them present only once. Input material: memory CD4+ T cells sorted from blood. Specified subset: CD45RA-negative fraction. All receptors derive from a man aged 18 to 29 in good health.

This chain joins TRBV11-1 and TRBJ2-3; D possibly matches TRBD1 or TRBD2 (6 bases each). Trimming cost V 1 base and J 2 bases, with 10 bases left between them. The CDR3 is 15 residues long. CDR1 and CDR2 (germline): SGHAT, FQDESV (reference sequence). The CDR3 nucleotides are TGTGCCAGCAGCTTAGACCGGGGGCCCACAGATACGCAGTATTTT. The encoded protein is CASSLDRGPTDTQYF.

This chain connects TRBV28 to TRBJ1-5; TRBD1 matches at 7 bases. The J segment lost 4 bases and the V segment lost 2 bases, leaving 8 bases of the junction unmatched. CDR1 is MDHEN, CDR2 SYDVKM, per germline. The CDR3 is 16 residues long. Written as DNA, the CDR3 is TGTGCCAGCAGTTTAAGTGGTCCAGGGGGAAATCAGCCCCAGCATTTT. It specifies CASSLSGPGGNQPQHF. Complete variable domain (other parts from reference TRBV28 and TRBJ1-5): DVKVTQSSRYLVKRTGEKVFLECVQDMDHENMFWYRQDPGLGLRLIYFSYDVKMKEKGDIPEGYSVSREKKERFSLILESASTNQTSMYLCASSLSGPGGNQPQHFGDGTRLSIL.